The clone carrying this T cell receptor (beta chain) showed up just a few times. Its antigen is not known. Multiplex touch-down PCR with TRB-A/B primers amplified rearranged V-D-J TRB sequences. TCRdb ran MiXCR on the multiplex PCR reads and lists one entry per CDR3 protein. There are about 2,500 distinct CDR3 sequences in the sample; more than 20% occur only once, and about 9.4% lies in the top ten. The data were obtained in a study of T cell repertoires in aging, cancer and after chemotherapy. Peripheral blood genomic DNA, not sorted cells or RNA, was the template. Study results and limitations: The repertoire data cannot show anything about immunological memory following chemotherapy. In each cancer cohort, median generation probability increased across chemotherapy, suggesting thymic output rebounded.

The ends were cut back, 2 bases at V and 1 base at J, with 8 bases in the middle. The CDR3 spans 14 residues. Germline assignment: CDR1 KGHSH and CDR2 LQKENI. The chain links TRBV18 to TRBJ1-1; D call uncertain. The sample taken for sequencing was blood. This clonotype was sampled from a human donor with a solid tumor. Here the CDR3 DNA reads TGTGCCAGCTCACCAGCATCAGGGAACACTGAAGCTTTCTTT. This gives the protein CASSPASGNTEAFF.